The rows below give T cell receptor beta chains drawn from one sample of a study of PD-1 blockade in mismatch repair-deficient tumors. The repertoire was sequenced with immunoSEQ multiplex PCR; TCRdb's copy has only in-frame clones and lacks some. The sample comprises roughly 120,000 clones, around nine tenths of which are singletons, and 10% to 15% rests with the top ten. The sample in question was peripheral blood, obtained roughly 70 weeks after starting pembrolizumab. These receptors all come from an adult with mismatch repair-deficient cancer. CDR3s include the opening cysteine and the closing phenylalanine or tryptophan. D genes are given only for firm matches. A row's size may be missing; if present it is once, few, many or a size class.

length | J | V | D | size | DNA | CDR3
16 | TRBJ1-1 | TRBV5-1 | TRBD1 | - | TGCGCCAGCAGCGCGCCCGAGGGGACAGACAACACTGAAGCTTTCTTT | CASSAPEGTDNTEAFF
12 | TRBJ1-4 | TRBV5-1 | - | - | TGCGCCAGCAGCTTGGTGGGGGAAAAACTGTTTTTT | CASSLVGEKLFF
14 | TRBJ2-1 | TRBV27 | TRBD2 | - | TGTGCCAGCAGTTACGGGAGGGCCGACAATGAGCAGTTCTTC | CASSYGRADNEQFF
15 | TRBJ2-7 | TRBV5-1 | - | - | TGCGCCAGCAGCTTCGGGACCCCCGGCCTCTACGAGCAGTACTTC | CASSFGTPGLYEQYF
15 | TRBJ2-7 | TRBV6-5 | TRBD1 | - | TGTGCCAGCAGCCGGGGACAGGGGGGACTCTACGAGCAGTACTTC | CASSRGQGGLYEQYF
13 | TRBJ2-7 | TRBV18 | - | - | TGTGCCAGCTCACCGGGCGTTTCGGGAGAGCAGTACTTC | CASSPGVSGEQYF
14 | TRBJ2-5 | TRBV5-4 | TRBD2 | - | TGTGCCAGCAGCAATACGGGGGGCCAAGAGACCCAGTACTTC | CASSNTGGQETQYF
15 | TRBJ2-7 | TRBV7-8 | TRBD2 | - | TGTGCCAGCAGCCTGAGACTAGCGGGATTGGACGAGCAGTACTTC | CASSLRLAGLDEQYF
17 | TRBJ2-7 | TRBV27 | TRBD2 | - | TGTGCCAGCACCTTTCGAAGGGGTTGGGCGGGAGGTCACGAGCAGTACTTC | CASTFRRGWAGGHEQYF
11 | TRBJ2-5 | TRBV19 | - | once | TGTGCCAGTAGTATTCGAGAGACCCAGTACTTC | CASSIRETQYF
17 | TRBJ2-3 | TRBV6-1 | - | - | TGTGCCAGCAGTGTTTTGGTTCGCGGCGGGGCCACAGATACGCAGTATTTT | CASSVLVRGGATDTQYF
14 | TRBJ1-2 | TRBV6-5 | - | - | TGTGCCAGCAGTTACTTGGGAGCAGATAATGGCTACACCTTC | CASSYLGADNGYTF
9 | TRBJ2-7 | TRBV2 | - | - | TGTGCCAGCGGGAGCCTGGGGTACTTC | CASGSLGYF
13 | TRBJ2-1 | TRBV6-1 | - | - | TGTGCCAGCAGACCAGGGACCTACAATGAGCAGTTCTTC | CASRPGTYNEQFF
14 | TRBJ2-4 | TRBV2 | - | - | TGTGCCAGCAGTGAGACCACAGGCGTTCACATTCAGTACTTC | CASSETTGVHIQYF
15 | TRBJ2-1 | TRBV7-9 | TRBD2 | - | TGTGCCAGCAGCTTTCCGACTAGCGGGAGATTGGAGCAGTTCTTC | CASSFPTSGRLEQFF
15 | TRBJ2-1 | TRBV9 | TRBD2 | - | TGTGCCAGCAGCGCGACTAGCGGGAGTAACTATGAGCAGTTCTTC | CASSATSGSNYEQFF
15 | TRBJ1-1 | TRBV7-2 | - | - | TGTGCCAGCAGCTTATTGGGGCAGGGGAACACTGAAGCTTTCTTT | CASSLLGQGNTEAFF
15 | TRBJ1-1 | TRBV6-1 | - | once | TGTGCCAGCAGAGTTTCCAGGACAGTGAACACTGAAGCTTTCTTT | CASRVSRTVNTEAFF
12 | TRBJ1-2 | TRBV9 | - | - | TGTGCCAGCAGCGTAGTTAACTATGGCTACACCTTC | CASSVVNYGYTF
13 | TRBJ2-5 | TRBV7-2 | - | - | TGTGCCAGCAGCTTGGGTTTGGTGGAGACCCAGTACTTC | CASSLGLVETQYF
14 | TRBJ2-5 | TRBV7-9 | - | once | TGTGCCAGCAGCCCCGGGGTACTTCAAGAGACCCAGTACTTC | CASSPGVLQETQYF
19 | TRBJ2-1 | TRBV19 | - | - | TGTGCCAGTAGTATAGATCCCCTGATCTTCTCGAGCTCCTACAATGAGCAGTTCTTC | CASSIDPLIFSSSYNEQFF
18 | TRBJ2-3 | TRBV5-6 | TRBD2 | - | TGTGCCAGCAGCTGGGGACTAGCCTTATTCAGCCCCACAGATACGCAGTATTTT | CASSWGLALFSPTDTQYF
15 | TRBJ2-5 | TRBV10-3 | TRBD1 | - | TGTGCCATCAGTGATCCCGAGGACAGGGGGGAGACCCAGTACTTC | CAISDPEDRGETQYF
11 | TRBJ2-7 | TRBV2 | - | - | TGTGCCAGCAGTGCACCTATCCAGCAGTACTTC | CASSAPIQQYF
14 | TRBJ2-5 | TRBV25-1 | - | few | TGTGCCAGCAGTGAATTCCCACTGGGGGAGACCCAGTACTTC | CASSEFPLGETQYF
15 | TRBJ2-7 | TRBV4-1 | TRBD2 | - | TGCGCCAGCAGCCAAGAGACTAGCGGGACGTACGAGCAGTACTTC | CASSQETSGTYEQYF